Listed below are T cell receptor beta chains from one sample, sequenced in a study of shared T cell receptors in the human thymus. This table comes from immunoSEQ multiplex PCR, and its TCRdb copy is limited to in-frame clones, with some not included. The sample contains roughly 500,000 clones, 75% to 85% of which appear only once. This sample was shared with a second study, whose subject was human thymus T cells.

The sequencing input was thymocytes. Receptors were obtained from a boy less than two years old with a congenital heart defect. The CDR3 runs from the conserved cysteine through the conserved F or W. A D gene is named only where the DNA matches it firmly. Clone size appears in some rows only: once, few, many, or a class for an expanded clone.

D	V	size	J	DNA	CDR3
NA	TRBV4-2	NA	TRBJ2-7	TGTGCCAGCAGCCAGGGAGGAGGGCCCAGGATTCCTATACGCGAGCAGTACTTC	CASSQGGGPRIPIREQYF
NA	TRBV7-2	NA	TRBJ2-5	TGTGCCAGCAGCTTAGCGCTGGGCAACCCAGAGACCCAGTACTTC	CASSLALGNPETQYF
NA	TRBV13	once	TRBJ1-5	TGTGCCAGCAGCTTGGAAGGGGATAGCAATCAGCCCCAGCATTTT	CASSLEGDSNQPQHF
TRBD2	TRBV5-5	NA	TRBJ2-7	TGTGCCAGCAGCTTAGCGGGAGAGGTATACGAGCAGTACTTC	CASSLAGEVYEQYF
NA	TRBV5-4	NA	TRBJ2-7	TGTGCCAGTTCGACTCGAGACAGGTCCCCCGAGCAGTACTTC	CASSTRDRSPEQYF
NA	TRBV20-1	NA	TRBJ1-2	TGCAGTGCTGGACTAGATGGCTACACCTTC	CSAGLDGYTF
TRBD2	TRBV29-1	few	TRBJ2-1	TGCAGCGTCGCAACGCTAGTAGCGGGAGTTCTGTACAATGAGCAGTTCTTC	CSVATLVAGVLYNEQFF
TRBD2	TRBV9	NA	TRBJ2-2	TGTGCCAGCAGCCCCCGACAGGGACTAGCGGGAGGGGTGGGTGACACCGGGGAGCTGTTTTTT	CASSPRQGLAGGVGDTGELFF
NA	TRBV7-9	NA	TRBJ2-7	TGTGCCAGCAGCTTAACGGGGATCCCCTACGAGCAGTACTTC	CASSLTGIPYEQYF
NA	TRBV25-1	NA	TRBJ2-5	TGTGCCAGCAGTCAGGGATCCGAGACCCAGTACTTC	CASSQGSETQYF
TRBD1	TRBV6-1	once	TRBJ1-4	TGTGCCAGCAACAAAAAGACAGGGGAGAGAGAAAAACTGTTTTTT	CASNKKTGEREKLFF
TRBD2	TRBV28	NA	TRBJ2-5	TGTGCCAGCAGTTTATCCCTCCTTAGCGGGCGCCCGTACGAGGAGACCCAGTACTTC	CASSLSLLSGRPYEETQYF
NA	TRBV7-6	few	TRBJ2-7	TGTGCCAGCAGCTTAGGGCAGTACTACGAGCAGTACTTC	CASSLGQYYEQYF
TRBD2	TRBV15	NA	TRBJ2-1	TGTGCCACCAGCAGAGAACGGCGGGAGGCCAACAATGAGCAGTTCTTC	CATSRERREANNEQFF
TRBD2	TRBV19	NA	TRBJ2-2	TGTGCCAGTAGTCCCCGGACTAGTCCCGGGGAGCTGTTTTTT	CASSPRTSPGELFF
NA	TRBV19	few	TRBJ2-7	TGTGCCAGTAGTCACACAGGTTCCTACGAGCAGTACTTC	CASSHTGSYEQYF
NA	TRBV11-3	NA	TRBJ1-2	TGTGCCAGCAGCTTGCGGCATGTGGGCAGGCCCCCCGGGGGCTATGGCTACACCTTC	CASSLRHVGRPPGGYGYTF
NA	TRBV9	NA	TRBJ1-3	TGTGCCAGCAGCGCCCCATCGGCACGGGCTGGAAACACCATATATTTT	CASSAPSARAGNTIYF
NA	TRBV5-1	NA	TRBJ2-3	TGCGCCAGCAGCTTTAGACAGGCTAGCACAGATACGCAGTATTTT	CASSFRQASTDTQYF
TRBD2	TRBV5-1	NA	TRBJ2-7	TGCGCCAGCAGCTCCTTAGCGGGAGAGCACTACGAGCAGTACTTC	CASSSLAGEHYEQYF
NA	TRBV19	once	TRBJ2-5	TGTGCCAGTTCCCACTGGGCGGAGACCCAGTACTTC	CASSHWAETQYF
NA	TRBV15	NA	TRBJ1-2	TGTGCCACCAGCAGAGAAGTAGGGGGTAGCTATGGCTACACCTTC	CATSREVGGSYGYTF
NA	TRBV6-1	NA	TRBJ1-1	TGTGCCGGCTGCAGGGAATTGAACACTGAAGCTTTCTTT	CAGCRELNTEAFF
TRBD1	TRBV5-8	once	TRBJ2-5	TGTGCCAGCAGCCCCCGGGACAGGGAAGGAAAAGAGACCCAGTACTTC	CASSPRDREGKETQYF
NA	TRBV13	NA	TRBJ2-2	TGTGCCAGCAGCTTCGGTCTGAGCGGGGAGCTGTTTTTT	CASSFGLSGELFF
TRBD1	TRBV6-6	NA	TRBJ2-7	TGTGCCAGCACCGGGGGACAGGGTTCCTACGAGCAGTACTTC	CASTGGQGSYEQYF
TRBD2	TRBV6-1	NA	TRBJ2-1	TGTGCCAGCAGTGAATTCCCGGGGAGGACTAGCGGGAGGGTACTCAATGAGCAGTTCTTC	CASSEFPGRTSGRVLNEQFF
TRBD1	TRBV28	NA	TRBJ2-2	TGTGCCAGCAGTTTGGAGGGAGGACAGGGGGCAATAGCGGGAGTCACCGGGGAGCTGTTTTTT	CASSLEGGQGAIAGVTGELFF
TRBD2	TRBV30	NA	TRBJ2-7	TGTGCCTGGAGGATGGGACTAGCGGGAGGAGAAGGGCAGTACTTC	CAWRMGLAGGEGQYF
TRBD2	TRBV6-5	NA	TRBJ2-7	TGTGCCAGCAGTCATAGCGGGAGCGCCTACGAGCAGTACTTC	CASSHSGSAYEQYF
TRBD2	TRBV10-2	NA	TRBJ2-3	TGCGCCAGCAGTGAGTCAGGACTAGCGGGAAGGTATACGCAGTATTTT	CASSESGLAGRYTQYF
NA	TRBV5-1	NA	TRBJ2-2	TGCGCCAGCAGCTGGGGGACACACTCGAACACCGGGGAGCTGTTTTTT	CASSWGTHSNTGELFF
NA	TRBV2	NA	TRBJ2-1	TGTGCCAGCACCGGCGGGGACTCCTACAATGAGCAGTTCTTC	CASTGGDSYNEQFF
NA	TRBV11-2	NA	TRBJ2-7	TGTGCCAGCAGCTCGTCTGGGGCTTATCGATCCTACGAGCAGTACTTC	CASSSSGAYRSYEQYF
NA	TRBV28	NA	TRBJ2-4	TGTGCCAGCAGTTTATTAGGCAGGGGAAAAACCAAAAACATTCAGTACTTC	CASSLLGRGKTKNIQYF
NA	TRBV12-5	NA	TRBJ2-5	TGTGCTAGTGGCCAGACAGGAAAACAAGAGACCCAGTACTTC	CASGQTGKQETQYF
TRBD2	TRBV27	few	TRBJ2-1	TGTGCCAGCAGTAGGACTAGCGGGAGGAGTCTAATCCAGTCTGAGCAGTTCTTC	CASSRTSGRSLIQSEQFF
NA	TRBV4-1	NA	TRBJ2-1	TGCGCCAGCAGCCACCCCGAGTGCGAGTTCTCCTACAATGAGCAGTTCTTC	CASSHPECEFSYNEQFF
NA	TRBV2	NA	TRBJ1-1	TGTGCCAGCAGTGCTACAGGCTTCCTGGGGACTGAAGCTTTCTTT	CASSATGFLGTEAFF
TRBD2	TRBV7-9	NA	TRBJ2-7	TGTGCCAGCAGCTTAATGGGAGTAGCGGGCCGGCCCTACGAGCAGTACTTC	CASSLMGVAGRPYEQYF
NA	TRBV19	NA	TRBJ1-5	TGTGCCGGGGGGGGCGAGGAGGGCAATCAGCCCCAGCATTTT	CAGGGEEGNQPQHF
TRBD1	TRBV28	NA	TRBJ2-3	TGTGCCAGCAGTCCTCGGACAGGATCGACAGATACGCAGTATTTT	CASSPRTGSTDTQYF
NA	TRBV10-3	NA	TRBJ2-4	TGTGCCATCAGGGCAGGGGGGAAAGCCAAAAACATTCAGTACTTC	CAIRAGGKAKNIQYF
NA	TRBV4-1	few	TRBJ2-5	TGCGCCAGCAGCCAAGATATGTTGGAGACCCAGTACTTC	CASSQDMLETQYF